This TCR beta chain was profiled in a study of cytomegalovirus exposure and HLA in healthy donors. Germline-derived CDR1 and CDR2 are SGHNT and YYREEE (reference sequence). This CDR3 is 14 amino acids long. Trimming shortened V by 2 bases and J by 5 bases, and 13 bases separated the two germline ends. This clone was counted between two and nine times. The PCR had 60 Vbeta and 13 Jbeta primers. Here immunoSEQ multiplex PCR was the method, and the copy in TCRdb shows in-frame clones only, minus some. The data hold roughly 160,000 clones, with approximately 81% observed a single time. The source material was PBMCs. V gene TRBV5-4 combines with J gene TRBJ2-5, with D tentatively TRBD2 (5 bases). The sequence came from a female donor in good health and CMV-seronegative. CDR3 bases: TGTGCCAGCAGCTTCTTACCAGCGGTTGAGACCCAGTACTTC. Translation gives CASSFLPAVETQYF. The variable domain in full, completed from reference TRBV5-4 and TRBJ2-5, reads ETGVTQSPTHLIKTRGQQVTLRCSSQSGHNTVSWYQQALGQGPQFIFQYYREEENGRGNFPPRFSGLQFPNYSSELNVNALELDDSALYLCASSFLPAVETQYFGPGTRLLVL.